This T cell receptor beta chain was documented in a study of breast tumors, draining lymph nodes, adjacent tissues. General observations from the study: That most tumor T cells come from lymph nodes remained unproven.

This clonotype occurred many times. The target antigen is unknown. Breast cancer patients provided tissue from their axillary draining lymph nodes. TCRdb re-called the multiplex PCR reads through MiXCR, storing one row per CDR3 protein. There are around 230,000 distinct CDR3 sequences in the sample; 34% occur only once, and about 3.9% lies in the top ten. The receptor comes from a female donor with breast cancer. Some clones in this sample may be carry-over from other donors' samples. The sample taken for sequencing was axillary lymph node tissue.

CDR3 bases: TGTGCCAGCAGTTTACGGCGGGAGGGCCTAGAGACCCAGTACTTC. It specifies CASSLRREGLETQYF. The V call is TRBV28, the J call TRBJ2-5; 9 bases match TRBD2. Germline V gene lookup returns CDR1 MDHEN and CDR2 SYDVKM. This CDR3 contains 15 residues. The ends lost 2 bases at V and 4 bases at J; junction bases unmatched: 5.